This T cell receptor (beta chain) was sequenced in a study of T cells in Graves' hyperthyroidism and ophthalmopathy. Across the whole study: Staff took peripheral blood when the initial diagnosis was made, before any treatment began.

V was shortened by 7 bases and J by 5 bases, with 20 bases between the two germline ends. This CDR3 spans 16 amino acids. In this sample, this clonotype turned up many times. Amplification yielded TCR beta CDR3 regions, with RNA transcripts as the source. A set of HTBI primers served as the primers for a first-round RT-PCR of the TCR CDR3. TCRdb ran MiXCR on the multiplex PCR reads and lists one entry per CDR3 protein. The sample gives about 640,000 distinct CDR3 sequences, roughly 15% of which show up once; approximately 12% is in the top ten. This clonotype originated in a woman in her forties or fifties with Graves' ophthalmopathy. V and J are TRBV12-3 or TRBV12-4 and TRBJ2-2; D may be TRBD1 (6 bases). The material sequenced was blood. DNA of the CDR3: TGTGCCAGCACCCATCGGCGGCAGGGGTTGACCGGGGAGCTGTTTTTT. Translated: CASTHRRQGLTGELFF.